The 18 T cell receptor beta chains given below trace back to one sample, sequenced in a study of blood T cells in healthy people across ages. Using a J-beta primer mix together with a sample-barcoded 5' primer, a second PCR was run for about 6 to 11 cycles. One entry per CDR3 protein, called by TCRdb with MiXCR from the 5' RACE reads. The sample consists of around 710,000 distinct CDR3 sequences, more than 40% of them appearing once. Source material: blood. All receptors come from a woman aged 60 to 75 in good health.

Turning to this clonotype: Possible read error: a much larger clone is one base away. The J gene is TRBJ2-5, the V gene TRBV13; D not certain. The CDR3 extends over 12 amino acids. CDR1 and CDR2 from the germline V gene are PRHDT and FYEKMQ (reference sequence). V was clipped by 1 base and J by 11 bases, with 11 bases between them. The CDR3 here is CASSLEDSGQYF. CDR3 DNA: TGTGCCAGCAGCTTAGAGGATTCCGGGCAGTACTTC. The full variable domain, with the rest looked up from reference TRBV13 and TRBJ2-5, is AAGVIQSPRHLIKEKRETATLKCYPIPRHDTVYWYQQGPGQDPQFLISFYEKMQSDKGSIPDRFSAQQFSDYHSELNMSSLELGDSALYFCASSLEDSGQYFGPGTRLLVL.

This clonotype was recorded many times. This chain connects TRBV20-1 to TRBJ2-1, with a tentative D call TRBD1 (5 bases). Germline CDR1 DFQATT, CDR2 SNEGSKA (reference sequence). V was shortened by 4 bases and J by 6 bases, with 13 bases between the two germline ends. This CDR3 has 13 amino acids. The CDR3 bases are TGCAGTGCTAACCAGGGTCTGGGCAATGAGCAGTTCTTC. As protein: CSANQGLGNEQFF.

The V call is TRBV20-1, the J call TRBJ1-3; 11 bases map to TRBD1. The CDR3 spans 18 residues. V lost 6 bases, J lost 0 bases, and 13 bases stayed unmatched. Germline CDR1 reads DFQATT; CDR2 reads SNEGSKA (reference sequence). Here the CDR3 reads CSASRTGGAFGSGNTIYF. The CDR3 coding sequence is TGCAGTGCATCTAGGACAGGGGGCGCATTCGGCTCTGGAAACACCATATATTTT.

Only a few counts were recorded for this clonotype. V and J are TRBV12-3 or TRBV12-4 and TRBJ2-3; D possibly corresponds to TRBD2 (6 bases). The CDR3 length is 14 residues. V lost 6 bases to trimming and J lost 2 bases, with 12 bases between them. DNA of the CDR3: TGTGCCAGCAGAAAAGGGACTCCCACAGATACGCAGTATTTT. This gives the protein CASRKGTPTDTQYF.

This clonotype turned up a few times. The V call is TRBV7-2, the J call TRBJ2-6; D unresolved. Trimming cost V 0 bases and J 0 bases, with 12 bases left between them. Germline-derived CDR1 and CDR2 are SGHTA and FQGNSA. The CDR3 covers 18 residues. CDR3 nucleotides: TGTGCCAGCAGCTTAGCGTTCAGTTGGGACTCTGGGGCCAACGTCCTGACTTTC. Translating it yields CASSLAFSWDSGANVLTF.

This CDR3 is CSVVVYGQGLGYGYTF. The CDR3 DNA reads as TGCAGCGTTGTGGTATATGGACAGGGGTTGGGCTATGGCTACACCTTC. The chain recombines TRBV29-1 with TRBJ1-2; 9 bases are a match to TRBD1. The CDR3 has 16 amino acids. V dropped 4 bases and J dropped 4; count of bases not matched to a gene: 13. Germline CDR1 SQVTM, CDR2 ANQGSEA.

The CDR3 loop reads CSVVRGEGTYEQYF. CDR3 DNA: TGCAGCGTTGTCAGGGGGGAGGGTACCTACGAGCAGTACTTC. The chain links TRBV29-1 to TRBJ2-4; D might be TRBD1 or TRBD2, each matching 7 bases. The end of the DNA fits TRBJ2-7 better, so the J call may be wrong. Germline CDR1 reads SQVTM; CDR2 reads ANQGSEA. CDR3 length: 14 amino acids.

The J gene is TRBJ1-1, the V gene TRBV29-1; D remains unclear. The V and J ends lost 0 bases and 0 bases respectively, with 5 bases between them. The CDR3 sequence is 13 residues long. Per the germline V gene, CDR1 is SQVTM and CDR2 is ANQGSEA. CDR3 sequence: CSVEDTMNTEAFF. The CDR3 DNA is TGCAGCGTTGAAGACACAATGAACACTGAAGCTTTCTTT.

The table lists this clonotype with a few counts. The CDR3 bases are TGTGCCAGCAGTTTAAACTGGGGACAGGGTCGGGGCTACACCTTC. Protein: CASSLNWGQGRGYTF. The rearrangement links TRBV12-3 or TRBV12-4 to TRBJ1-2; the match to TRBD1 covers 9 bases. V was clipped by 2 bases and J by 8 bases; unmatched bases: 9. CDR3 length: 15 amino acids.

The chain links TRBV9 to TRBJ2-5; no definite D call. V dropped 1 base and J dropped 3 bases, with 13 bases sitting between them. CDR3 length equals 15 residues. Germline CDR1 reads SGDLS; CDR2 reads YYNGEE. CDR3: CASSVYSNLKETQYF. CDR3 sequence (DNA): TGTGCCAGCAGCGTATATTCCAACCTTAAAGAGACCCAGTACTTC.

This clonotype has a handful of counts. The DNA of the CDR3 is TGTGCCAGCAGTTTAGGGACTAGCGGGGCCATCTCCTACAATGAGCAGTTCTTC. Translation: CASSLGTSGAISYNEQFF. This chain links TRBV12-3 or TRBV12-4 with TRBJ2-1, with 12 bases lining up with TRBD2. This CDR3 spans 18 amino acids. The V segment lost 1 base and the J segment 0 bases; nucleotides outside the gene matches: 4.

The chain is built from TRBV12-3 or TRBV12-4 and TRBJ2-3; no definite D call. The CDR3 contains 14 residues. The germline V and J ends were trimmed by 6 bases and 5 bases, with 15 bases remaining between them. CDR3 region: CASSLGPSGDTQYF. DNA of the CDR3: TGTGCCAGCAGCCTAGGGCCCTCTGGAGATACGCAGTATTTT.

The chain has TRBV29-1 and TRBJ1-2; 8 bases match TRBD1. Unmatched junction bases numbered 11, after V lost 7 bases and J lost 4 bases. The CDR3 extends over 14 amino acids. Germline CDR1 is SQVTM and CDR2 is ANQGSEA. CDR3 residues: CSDLQGALSYGYTF. CDR3 nucleotide sequence: TGCAGCGATTTGCAGGGGGCTCTCTCCTATGGCTACACCTTC.

The chain uses TRBV3-1 and TRBJ2-5, with 8 nucleotides matching TRBD2. This CDR3 spans 13 amino acids. Per germline, CDR1 LGHDT and CDR2 YNNKEL (reference sequence). V shed 5 bases and J 7 bases; nucleotides not matched to a gene: 6. CDR3 sequence: CASSWTSSGTQYF. The CDR3 bases are TGTGCCAGCAGCTGGACTAGCTCCGGGACCCAGTACTTC.

The chain couples TRBV7-8 to TRBJ2-5, with 9 bases that match TRBD1. The ends lost 5 bases at V and 1 base at J; junction bases unmatched: 11. Germline CDR1 and CDR2: SGHVS and FQNEAQ. The CDR3 is 17 residues long. The CDR3 sequence is CASSLRDRAGVQETQYF. The CDR3 DNA sequence: TGTGCCAGCAGCCTTAGGGACAGGGCGGGTGTCCAAGAGACCCAGTACTTC.

The V gene is TRBV5-1, the J gene TRBJ2-5; 9 bases line up with TRBD2. The CDR3 has 15 amino acids. CDR1 SGHRS and CDR2 YFSETQ come from the germline V gene. Unmatched junction bases numbered 11, after V lost 0 bases and J lost 11 bases. This CDR3 reads CASSLGGRDYNEQYF. CDR3 in DNA: TGCGCCAGCAGCTTGGGCGGGAGGGACTACAATGAGCAGTACTTC.

V gene TRBV23-1 combines with J gene TRBJ1-1; TRBD1 matches at 7 bases. TRBV23-1 is an open reading frame, and its role is uncertain. The V gene end was trimmed by 0 bases and the J gene end by 7 bases; junction bases not matched to a gene: 2. CDR3 length equals 13 residues. The CDR3 DNA sequence: TGCGCCAGCAGTCAATCGGGGACAGTTGAAGCTTTCTTT. The encoded protein is CASSQSGTVEAFF.

The V call is TRBV7-3, the J call TRBJ2-1, with D perhaps being TRBD1 or TRBD2 (5 bases each). The CDR3 loop spans 13 amino acids. Trimming left V 6 bases short and J 9 bases short, with 15 bases between. The germline V gene encodes CDR1 SGHTA and CDR2 FQGTGA. This CDR3 is CASSLGVRGEQFF. The DNA of the CDR3 is TGTGCCAGCAGTTTAGGGGTCCGGGGTGAGCAGTTCTTC.